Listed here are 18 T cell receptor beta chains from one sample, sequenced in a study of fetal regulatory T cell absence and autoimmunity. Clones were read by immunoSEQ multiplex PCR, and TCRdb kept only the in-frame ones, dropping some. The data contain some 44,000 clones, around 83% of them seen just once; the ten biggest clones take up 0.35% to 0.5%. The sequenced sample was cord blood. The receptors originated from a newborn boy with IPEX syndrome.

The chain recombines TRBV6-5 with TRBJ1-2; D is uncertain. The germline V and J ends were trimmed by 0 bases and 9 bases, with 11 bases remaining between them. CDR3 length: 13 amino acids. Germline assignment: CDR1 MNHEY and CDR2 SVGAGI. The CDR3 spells CASSYSRAQSYTF. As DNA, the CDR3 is TGTGCCAGCAGTTACTCGAGGGCCCAGAGCTACACCTTC.

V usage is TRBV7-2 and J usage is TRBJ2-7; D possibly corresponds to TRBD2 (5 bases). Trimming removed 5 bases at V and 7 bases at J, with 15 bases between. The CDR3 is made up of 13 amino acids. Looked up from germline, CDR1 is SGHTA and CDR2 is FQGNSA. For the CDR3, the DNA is TGTGCCAGCAGCACCGGCGGGTTATTTGAGCAGTACTTC. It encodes CASSTGGLFEQYF.

CDR3 amino acids: CASSWDSTYEQYF. CDR3 coding DNA: TGTGCCAGCAGTTGGGACTCAACCTACGAGCAGTACTTC. The chain carries TRBV6-5 and TRBJ2-7, with D tentatively TRBD2 (6 bases). CDR3 length: 13 residues. Germline CDR1 MNHEY, CDR2 SVGAGI. Trimming shortened V by 4 bases and J by 2 bases, and 9 bases separated the two germline ends.

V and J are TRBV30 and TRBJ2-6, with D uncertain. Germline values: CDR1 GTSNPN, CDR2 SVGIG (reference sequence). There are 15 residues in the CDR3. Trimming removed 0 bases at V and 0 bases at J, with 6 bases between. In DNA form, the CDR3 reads TGTGCCTGGAGTGTACGGCTCTCTGGGGCCAACGTCCTGACTTTC. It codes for CAWSVRLSGANVLTF.

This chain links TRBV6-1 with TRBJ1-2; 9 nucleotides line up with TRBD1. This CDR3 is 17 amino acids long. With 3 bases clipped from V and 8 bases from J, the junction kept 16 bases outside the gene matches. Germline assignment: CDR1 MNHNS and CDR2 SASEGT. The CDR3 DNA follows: TGTGCCAGCAGTGACCCATGGGGACAGGGAGTCAATCTGGGCTACACCTTC. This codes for CASSDPWGQGVNLGYTF.

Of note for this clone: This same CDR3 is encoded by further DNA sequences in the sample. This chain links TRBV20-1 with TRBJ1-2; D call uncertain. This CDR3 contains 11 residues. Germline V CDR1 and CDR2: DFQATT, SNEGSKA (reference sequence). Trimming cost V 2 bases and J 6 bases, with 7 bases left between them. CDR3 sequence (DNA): TGCAGTGCTAGACAGTCCAATGGCTACACCTTC. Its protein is CSARQSNGYTF.

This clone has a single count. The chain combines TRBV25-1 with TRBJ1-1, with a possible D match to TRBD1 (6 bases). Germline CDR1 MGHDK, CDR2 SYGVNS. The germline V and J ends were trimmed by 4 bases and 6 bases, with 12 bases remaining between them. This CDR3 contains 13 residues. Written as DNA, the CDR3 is TGTGCCAGCAGTGTACAGGGTACTGCTGAAGCTTTCTTT. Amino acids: CASSVQGTAEAFF.

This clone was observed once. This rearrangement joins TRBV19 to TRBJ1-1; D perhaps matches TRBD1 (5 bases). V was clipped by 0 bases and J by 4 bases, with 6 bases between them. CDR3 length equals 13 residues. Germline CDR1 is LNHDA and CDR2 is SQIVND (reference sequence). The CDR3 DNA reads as TGTGCCAGTAGTATAGATCAGGGCACTGAAGCTTTCTTT. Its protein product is CASSIDQGTEAFF.

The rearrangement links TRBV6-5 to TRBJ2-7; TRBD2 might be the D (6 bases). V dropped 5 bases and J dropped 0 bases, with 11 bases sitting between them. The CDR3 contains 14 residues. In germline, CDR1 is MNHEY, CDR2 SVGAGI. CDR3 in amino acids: CASSARDSSYEQYF. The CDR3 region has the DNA TGTGCCAGCAGTGCCCGGGACTCCTCCTACGAGCAGTACTTC.

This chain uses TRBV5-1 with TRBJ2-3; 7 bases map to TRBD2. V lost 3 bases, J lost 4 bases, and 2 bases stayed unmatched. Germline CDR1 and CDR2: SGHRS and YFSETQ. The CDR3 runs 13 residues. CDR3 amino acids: CASSSGGSDTQYF. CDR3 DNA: TGCGCCAGCAGCTCCGGGGGGTCAGATACGCAGTATTTT.

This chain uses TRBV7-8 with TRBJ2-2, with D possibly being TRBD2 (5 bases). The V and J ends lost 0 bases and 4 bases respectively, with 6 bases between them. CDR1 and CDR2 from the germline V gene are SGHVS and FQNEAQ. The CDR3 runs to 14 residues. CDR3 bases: TGTGCCAGCAGCTTAGCGGGAGCCACCGGGGAGCTGTTTTTT. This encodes CASSLAGATGELFF.

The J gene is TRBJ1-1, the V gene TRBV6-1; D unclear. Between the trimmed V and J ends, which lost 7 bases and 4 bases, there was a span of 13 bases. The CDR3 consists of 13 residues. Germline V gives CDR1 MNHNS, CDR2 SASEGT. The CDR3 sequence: CASTRAPGTEAFF. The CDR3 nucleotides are TGTGCCAGCACCCGGGCCCCTGGCACTGAAGCTTTCTTT.

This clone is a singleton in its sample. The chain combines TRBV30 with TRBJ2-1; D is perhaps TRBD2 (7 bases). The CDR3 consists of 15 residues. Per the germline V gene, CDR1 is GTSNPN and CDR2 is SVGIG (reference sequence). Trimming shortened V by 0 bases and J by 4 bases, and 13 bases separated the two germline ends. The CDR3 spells CAWSVWGGPYNEQFF. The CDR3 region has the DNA TGTGCCTGGAGTGTCTGGGGGGGCCCTTACAATGAGCAGTTCTTC.

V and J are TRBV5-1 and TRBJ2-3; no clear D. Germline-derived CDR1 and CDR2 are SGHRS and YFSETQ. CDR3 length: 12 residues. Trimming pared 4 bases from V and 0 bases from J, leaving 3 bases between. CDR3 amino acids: CASSASTDTQYF. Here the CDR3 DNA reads TGCGCCAGCAGCGCGAGCACAGATACGCAGTATTTT.

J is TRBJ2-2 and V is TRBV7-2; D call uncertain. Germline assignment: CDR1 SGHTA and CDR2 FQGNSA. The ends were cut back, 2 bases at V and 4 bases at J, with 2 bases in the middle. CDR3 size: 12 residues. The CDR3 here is CASSLITGELFF. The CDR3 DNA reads TGTGCCAGCAGCTTAATCACCGGGGAGCTGTTTTTT.

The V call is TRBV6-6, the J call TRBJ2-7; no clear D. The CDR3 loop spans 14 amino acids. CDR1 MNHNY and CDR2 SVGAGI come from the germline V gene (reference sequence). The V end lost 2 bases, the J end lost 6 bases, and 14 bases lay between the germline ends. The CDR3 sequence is CASSYNGPGGEQYF. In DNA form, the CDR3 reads TGTGCCAGCAGTTACAATGGACCGGGCGGCGAGCAGTACTTC.

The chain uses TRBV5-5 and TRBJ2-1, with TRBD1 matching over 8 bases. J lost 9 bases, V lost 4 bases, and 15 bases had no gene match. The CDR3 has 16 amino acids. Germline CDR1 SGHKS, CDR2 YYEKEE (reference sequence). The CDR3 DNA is TGTGCCAGCAGCCACTATCCGGCAGGGGGCGAGGCTGAGCAGTTCTTC. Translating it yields CASSHYPAGGEAEQFF. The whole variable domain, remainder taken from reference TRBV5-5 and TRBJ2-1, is DAGVTQSPTHLIKTRGQQVTLRCSPISGHKSVSWYQQVLGQGPQFIFQYYEKEERGRGNFPDRFSARQFPNYSSELNVNALLLGDSALYLCASSHYPAGGEAEQFFGPGTRLTVL.

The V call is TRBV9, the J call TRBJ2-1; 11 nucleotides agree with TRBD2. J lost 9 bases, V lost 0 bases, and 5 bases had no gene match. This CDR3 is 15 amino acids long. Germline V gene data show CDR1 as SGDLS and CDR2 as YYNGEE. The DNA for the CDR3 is TGTGCCAGCAGCGTAGTCACTAGCGGGAGCGGTGAGCAGTTCTTC. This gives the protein CASSVVTSGSGEQFF.